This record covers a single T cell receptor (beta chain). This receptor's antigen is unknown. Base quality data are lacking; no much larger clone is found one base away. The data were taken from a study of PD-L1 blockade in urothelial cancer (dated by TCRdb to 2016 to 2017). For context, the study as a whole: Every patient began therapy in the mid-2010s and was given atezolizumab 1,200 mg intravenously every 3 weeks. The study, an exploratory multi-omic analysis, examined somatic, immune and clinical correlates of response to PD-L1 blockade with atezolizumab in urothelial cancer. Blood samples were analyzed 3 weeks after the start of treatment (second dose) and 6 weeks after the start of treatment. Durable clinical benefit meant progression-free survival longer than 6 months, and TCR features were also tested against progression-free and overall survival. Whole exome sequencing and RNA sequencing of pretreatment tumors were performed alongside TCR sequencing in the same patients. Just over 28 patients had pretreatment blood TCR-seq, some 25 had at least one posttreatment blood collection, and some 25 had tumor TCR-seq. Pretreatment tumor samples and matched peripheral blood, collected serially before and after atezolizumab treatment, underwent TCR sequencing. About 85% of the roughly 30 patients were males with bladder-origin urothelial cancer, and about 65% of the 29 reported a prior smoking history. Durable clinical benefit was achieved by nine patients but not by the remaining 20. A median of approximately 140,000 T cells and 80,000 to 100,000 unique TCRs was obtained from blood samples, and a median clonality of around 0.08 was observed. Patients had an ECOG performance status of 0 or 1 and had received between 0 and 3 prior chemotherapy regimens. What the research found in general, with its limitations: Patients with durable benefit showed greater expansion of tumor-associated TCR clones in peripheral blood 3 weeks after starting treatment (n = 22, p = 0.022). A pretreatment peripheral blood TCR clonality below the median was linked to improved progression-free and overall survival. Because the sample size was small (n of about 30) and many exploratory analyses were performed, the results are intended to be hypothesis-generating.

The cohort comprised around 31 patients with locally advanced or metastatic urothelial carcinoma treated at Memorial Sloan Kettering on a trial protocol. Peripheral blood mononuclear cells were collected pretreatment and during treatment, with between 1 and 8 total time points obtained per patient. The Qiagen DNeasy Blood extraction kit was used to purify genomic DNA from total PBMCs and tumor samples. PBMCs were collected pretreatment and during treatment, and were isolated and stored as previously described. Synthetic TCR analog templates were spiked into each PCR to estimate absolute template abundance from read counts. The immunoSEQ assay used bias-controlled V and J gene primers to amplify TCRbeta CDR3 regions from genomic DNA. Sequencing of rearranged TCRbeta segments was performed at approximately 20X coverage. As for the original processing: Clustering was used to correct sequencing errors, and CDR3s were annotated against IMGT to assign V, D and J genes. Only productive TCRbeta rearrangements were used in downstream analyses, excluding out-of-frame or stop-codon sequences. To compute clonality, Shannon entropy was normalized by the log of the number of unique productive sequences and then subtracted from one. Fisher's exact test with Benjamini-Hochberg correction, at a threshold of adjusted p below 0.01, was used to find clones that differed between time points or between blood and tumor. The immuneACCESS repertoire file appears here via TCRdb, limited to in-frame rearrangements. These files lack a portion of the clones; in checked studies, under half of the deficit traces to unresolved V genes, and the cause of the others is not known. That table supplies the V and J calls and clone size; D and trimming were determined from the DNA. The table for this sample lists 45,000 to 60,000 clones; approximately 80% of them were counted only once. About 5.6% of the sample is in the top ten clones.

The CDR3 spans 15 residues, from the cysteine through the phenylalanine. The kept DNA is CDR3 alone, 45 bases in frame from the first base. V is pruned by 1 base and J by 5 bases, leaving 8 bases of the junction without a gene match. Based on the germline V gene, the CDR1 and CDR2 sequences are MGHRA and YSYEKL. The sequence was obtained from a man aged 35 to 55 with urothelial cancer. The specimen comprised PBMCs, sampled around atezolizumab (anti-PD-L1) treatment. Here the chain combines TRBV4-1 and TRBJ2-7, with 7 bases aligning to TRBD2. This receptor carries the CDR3 CASSQGIAGVDEQYF. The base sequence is TGCGCCAGCAGCCAAGGGATTGCGGGAGTAGACGAGCAGTACTTC.